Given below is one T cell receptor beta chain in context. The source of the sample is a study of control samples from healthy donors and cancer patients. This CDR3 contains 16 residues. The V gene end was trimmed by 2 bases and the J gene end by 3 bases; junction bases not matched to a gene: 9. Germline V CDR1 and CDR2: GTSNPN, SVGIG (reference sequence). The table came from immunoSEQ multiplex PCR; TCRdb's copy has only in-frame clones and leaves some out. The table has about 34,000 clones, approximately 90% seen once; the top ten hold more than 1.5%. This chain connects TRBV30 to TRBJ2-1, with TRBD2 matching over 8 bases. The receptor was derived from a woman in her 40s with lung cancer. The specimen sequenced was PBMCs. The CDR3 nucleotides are TGTGCCTGGAGTCCTAAGTTCGGGGGGGGCTACAATGAGCAGTTCTTC. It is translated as CAWSPKFGGGYNEQFF.